This T cell receptor beta chain was recovered during a study of cytomegalovirus exposure and HLA in healthy donors (TCRdb year 2017). A note on the overall study: An earlier analysis of approximately 550 of the donors reported roughly 270 Gb of sequence data and around 120 million unique TCR beta sequences from approximately 180 million T cells. HLA typing included class I and class II loci at four-digit resolution. The T cell repertoires of 666 subjects were profiled by immunosequencing and related to cytomegalovirus serostatus. Across approximately 400 genotyped donors of the cohort, an average of roughly 250,000 unique TCR beta nucleotide sequences per donor were sequenced, and roughly a sixth of those sequences were non-productive. Typing coverage differed by locus: A, B, C, DRB1 and DQB1 were typed in about 629-640 donors, DQA1 in about 500, DPA1 in roughly 590, and DPB1 in roughly 450. The aim of the study was to test whether cataloging public T cell receptors could identify signatures of past pathogen exposure. Rather than drawing on any new phenotypic data, the later analysis identified candidate immune exposures from TCR beta sequences and the way those sequences occurred across donors. Genome-wide SNP genotypes for about 65% of the 666 donors were used in a later genetic analysis, which treated that subset as a discovery cohort. Of the 398 genotyped donors, 75% to 85% were placed in the genetic ancestry cluster associated with self-reported Caucasian donors. All discovery cohort repertoires had been generated using a single sequencing platform. To study patterns of TCR occurrence, a later analysis re-analyzed previously published TCR beta repertoires from under 750 donors and added high-resolution HLA genotyping. An early release that covered several hundred HLA-typed donors contained about 300 gigabases of sequencing data and 75 million to 100 million unique TCR sequences. Donor age, sex, ethnicity and CMV serostatus were compiled alongside the repertoire data. Several DR-DQ haplotypes were handled as single units for association and clustering because linkage in the cohort was strong. The study combined high-throughput TCR immunosequencing, statistical association of individual TCRs with disease status, and machine learning to predict cytomegalovirus infection status. Along with the roughly 610-subject first cohort, a separate validation cohort of more than 90 different subjects was used. An earlier analysis of more than 450 of the donors used high-throughput TCR beta sequencing to judge whether each TCR beta V gene segment behaved as functional or pseudogenic. Points the paper makes about the study in general: The cohort was sequenced for TCR beta chains only, and without alpha or paired-chain data the features that could be detected were limited. The presence/absence analyses assumed that sequencing depth was roughly uniform across donors, and that assumption may not be true. The authors suggested that the approach could potentially be generalized to other disease states and immunological phenotypes. The classifier was reported to diagnose cytomegalovirus status with high specificity and sensitivity in both the original cohort and the validation cohort. A later genetic analysis reported fewer N-insertions in productive TCRs among donors in an Asian-associated ancestry cluster than the roughly 650-donor mean. At a false discovery rate of 0.05, a later analysis linked fewer than 20,000 TCR beta sequences to specific HLA alleles. Some IMGT-functional V segments, including TRBV6-2 and TRBV6-3, could not be told apart with the 87-base-pair reads, so those segments were excluded. Strong co-occurrence of HLA alleles, especially DR and DQ, made assigning TCR associations to individual alleles difficult. Because HLA typing was unavailable for some donors at each locus, only the typed subset was used in association tests. In an earlier analysis of about 550 of the donors, most TCR beta V segments were observed in productive rearrangements about 87% or about 30% of the time, broadly matching IMGT annotations. Most CMV-associated TCR beta chains appeared to be HLA-restricted in a later analysis, and the HLA associations seemed to be driven largely by CMV exposure. A further reported finding was that TCR beta sequences accurately predicted the HLA-A and HLA-B alleles for most subjects in the first cohort. The sequencing pipeline was judged likely to have produced a cluster of highly shared sequence variants as a technical artifact. A total of roughly 160 TCR beta chains were listed by the study as associated with cytomegalovirus. Three of the identified cytomegalovirus-associated TCR beta chains were confirmed in vitro to be specific for cytomegalovirus antigens. In a later analysis, TCR association rates were found to vary across HLA loci, with the most associated TCRs seen for DRB1 alleles and the fewest for HLA-C alleles. The earlier analysis of around 600 of the donors excluded 15 to 20 rarely observed V segments, including chromosome 9 orphons, because counts were too low. In a later analysis, HLA-associated TCR beta chains showed more clonal expansion and lower generation probabilities than non-associated chains that were equally common. The only immune exposure information available for the cohort was CMV serostatus. A later analysis reported that several top co-occurrence clusters appeared linked to parvovirus B19, influenza, CMV and Epstein-Barr virus. Most TCR sequences were observed very rarely across donors, whereas some public TCRs were present in many individuals. Linkage disequilibrium might explain the correlated functional status among segregating V segments, but an unknown experimental factor could not be excluded. An association between a missense DCLRE1C variant and V-gene and J-gene trimming of TCR beta chains was found in a later genetic analysis and replicated in an independent cohort.

In total, 500 to 700 healthy bone marrow donors made up the cohort. All cohort members were sampled while nominally healthy, although unrecorded immune exposures were likely present. The donor was CMV seropositive and belonged to the group of a few hundred seropositive cohort members. A peripheral blood sample was provided by each donor, and peripheral blood mononuclear cells were used for TCR beta sequencing. Genomic DNA extraction from the blood cell samples was performed with the Qiagen DNeasy Blood Extraction Kit. A remark on this clone: Its antigen remains undetermined. Base qualities are missing; no much larger clone stands one base away.

From V the trimming removes 7 bases and from J it removes 2 bases, while the gene matches leave 2 bases of the junction unaccounted for. Counted from cysteine to phenylalanine, this CDR3 has 13 amino acids. The entry retains the CDR3 DNA only, 39 bases that are in frame from base 1. According to the germline V gene, CDR1 reads MNHEY and CDR2 reads SVGAGI. The library was generated by the immunoSEQ multiplex PCR assay. For the multiplex PCR, a mixture combining 60 forward primers for TCR Vbeta segments and 13 reverse primers for TCR Jbeta segments was used. The CDR3 region of rearranged TCR beta genes was amplified from genomic DNA by a multiplex PCR assay. On the Illumina HiSeq System, the amplified TCR beta libraries were sequenced as 87-base-pair reads. The study's own analysis went as follows. Across the 500 to 750 repertoires, a later analysis counted some 80 million unique TCR beta chains, 8.5 million to 12 million of which were shared by at least two donors. A nearest-neighbor algorithm error-corrected the raw reads and collapsed the reads into unique sequences, merging closely related sequences to remove PCR and sequencing errors. Alignment of CDR3 sequences to IMGT reference sequences was used to assign V, D and J gene segments. For a sequence to be retained, a match of at least six nucleotides was required to both a V gene segment and a J gene segment. A rearrangement counted as productive if the CDR3 had no stop codons and remained in frame with V and J, and every other rearrangement counted as non-productive. Following IMGT convention, CDR3 was defined as the stretch from the second conserved V-encoded cysteine up to the conserved J-encoded phenylalanine. The earlier analysis of about 530 of the donors excluded any sequence lacking an unambiguous match to a single V gene segment. In an earlier analysis of almost 600 of the donors, a V segment was called functional when productive rearrangements were above 56.7%, and segregating when the standard deviation between donors exceeded 5%. A statistical classification framework was developed to diagnose cytomegalovirus status using the catalog of TCR beta chain sequences. V and J gene assignment, in a later analysis, came from comparing TCR nucleotide sequences with IMGT/GENE-DB human TR gene sequences. Using the TCRdist pipeline, a later analysis assigned CDR3 sequences along with most-parsimonious VDJ recombination scenarios. In a later analysis, each TCR beta chain was defined by its CDR3 amino acid sequence together with its V-gene family, and reads without a unique V-gene family were excluded. As a way to deal with suspected cross-contamination and a sequencing artifact, a later analysis dropped over 550 nucleotide sequences that were highly shared and had low generation probability. In a later analysis, a clonal expansion index for each public chain was calculated from normalized within-repertoire ranks of inferred template counts. Generation probabilities in a later analysis came from a VDJ recombination model fitted to out-of-frame rearrangements, and those results were checked against IGoR. In a later analysis, hypergeometric tests were used to score TCR-TCR, TCR-HLA and TCR-CMV co-occurrence, with a repertoire-size bias correction applied to TCR pairs. A later analysis estimated false discovery rates by permuting HLA or CMV assignments 20 times. In a later analysis, co-occurring TCRs were grouped with DBSCAN, and TCRdist sequence similarity was added when clustering was performed within HLA-allele-positive subsets. Co-occurrence clustering excluded repertoires with fewer than 30,000 or more than 120,000 public chains, plus five with anomalous nucleotide sharing. Drawn from immuneACCESS, this table holds only the in-frame rearrangements with V and J called that TCRdb kept. Clones are partly lost; checked studies trace under half to an unresolved V gene and leave the rest unexplained. V, J and clone size were drawn from that table, and D and trimming were deduced from the DNA. The sample has under 200,000 clones on record, roughly 79% of them singletons. Clones ranked in the top ten supply about 7.9% of the sample.

This clonotype originated in a male donor in good health and CMV-seropositive. Sample: PBMCs. The chain couples TRBV6-5 to TRBJ1-3, with 7 bases aligning to TRBD1. The CDR3 protein: CASTQGAGNTIYF. The DNA reads TGTGCCAGCACCCAGGGGGCTGGAAACACCATATATTTT.